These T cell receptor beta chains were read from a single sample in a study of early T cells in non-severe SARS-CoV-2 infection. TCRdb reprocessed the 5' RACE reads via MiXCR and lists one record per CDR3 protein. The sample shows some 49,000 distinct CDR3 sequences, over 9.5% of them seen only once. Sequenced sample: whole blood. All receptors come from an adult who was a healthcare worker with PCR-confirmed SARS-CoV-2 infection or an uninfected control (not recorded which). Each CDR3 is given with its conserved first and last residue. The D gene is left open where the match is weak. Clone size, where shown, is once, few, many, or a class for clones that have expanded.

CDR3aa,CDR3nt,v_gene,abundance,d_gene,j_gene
CAWRREVQNTEAFF,TGTGCCTGGAGAAGGGAGGTGCAGAACACTGAAGCTTTCTTT,TRBV30,NA,NA,TRBJ1-1
CASSLGVEADTQYF,TGTGCCAGCAGTCTAGGGGTAGAAGCAGATACGCAGTATTTT,TRBV6-1,few,NA,TRBJ2-3
CASRGHYQETQYF,TGCGCCAGCAGAGGACACTACCAAGAGACCCAGTACTTC,TRBV10-2,many,NA,TRBJ2-5
CASSSVGQGIDTQYF,TGTGCCAGCAGCTCCGTAGGACAGGGAATAGATACGCAGTATTTT,TRBV7-9,medium-sized,TRBD1,TRBJ2-3
CASSERDIPLHF,TGTGCCAGCAGTGAAAGGGACATTCCCCTCCACTTT,TRBV28,few,NA,TRBJ1-6
CASSTGTAEGTDTQYF,TGCGCCAGCAGCACGGGGACAGCTGAAGGCACAGATACGCAGTATTTT,TRBV5-1,NA,TRBD1,TRBJ2-3
CASSLDGRSGNTIYF,TGTGCTAGCAGCTTAGACGGACGCTCTGGAAACACCATATATTTT,TRBV7-7,many,NA,TRBJ1-3
CASSLGTRTGTEAFF,TGTGCCAGCAGCTTGGGCACACGGACCGGCACTGAAGCTTTCTTT,TRBV5-6,many,NA,TRBJ1-1
CASSQGRGTNEKLFF,TGTGCCAGCAGCCAGGGACGGGGGACTAATGAAAAACTGTTTTTT,TRBV7-2,many,NA,TRBJ1-4
CSVESLGTGETQYF,TGCAGCGTTGAATCACTCGGGACCGGAGAGACCCAGTACTTC,TRBV29-1,NA,NA,TRBJ2-5
CASSLAGGEQYF,TGTGCTAGCAGCTTAGCGGGGGGCGAGCAGTACTTC,TRBV7-7,NA,TRBD2,TRBJ2-7
CASGLVWPTGLNEQYF,TGTGCTAGTGGTTTGGTATGGCCTACAGGGTTAAACGAGCAGTACTTC,TRBV12-5,NA,NA,TRBJ2-7
CASSLGVGTLYEQYF,TGTGCCAGCAGCTTAGGCGTCGGGACCTTATACGAGCAGTACTTC,TRBV7-2,many,NA,TRBJ2-7
CASSPNWGNTEAFF,TGTGCCAGCAGCCCCAACTGGGGGAACACTGAAGCTTTCTTT,TRBV6-2/TRBV6-3,NA,NA,TRBJ1-1
CSARDPLAGGPGELFF,TGCAGTGCTAGAGACCCGCTAGCGGGAGGCCCCGGGGAGCTGTTTTTT,TRBV20-1,few,TRBD2,TRBJ2-2
CASSHGQGRSPLHF,TGCGCCAGCAGCCACGGACAGGGGAGATCACCCCTCCACTTT,TRBV4-3,once,TRBD1,TRBJ1-6
CASSSRADGYEQYF,TGTGCCAGCAGCTCCCGTGCCGACGGCTACGAGCAGTACTTC,TRBV11-2,few,NA,TRBJ2-7
CASIEKSSNQPQHF,TGTGCCAGCATCGAGAAGAGTAGCAATCAGCCCCAGCATTTT,TRBV9,many,NA,TRBJ1-5
CASSLDLTGELFF,TGCGCCAGCAGCCTGGACCTCACCGGGGAGCTGTTTTTT,TRBV5-1,many,NA,TRBJ2-2
CASSPWGLRNTDTQYF,TGTGCCAGCAGCCCGTGGGGACTTCGCAACACAGATACGCAGTATTTT,TRBV11-2,many,NA,TRBJ2-3
CASSQGLLQDYSYEQYF,TGTGCCAGCAGCCAAGGCCTCCTACAGGACTACTCCTACGAGCAGTACTTC,TRBV14,few,NA,TRBJ2-7
CASSYDRGTYEQYF,TGTGCCAGCAGTTACGACAGGGGGACCTACGAGCAGTACTTC,TRBV12-3/TRBV12-4,many,TRBD1,TRBJ2-7
CASSERVDGNTIYF,TGCGCCAGCAGTGAAAGGGTGGATGGAAACACCATATATTTT,TRBV10-2,few,NA,TRBJ1-3
CASSYPIRTQSSFF,TGTGCCAGCAGTTACCCTATTCGGACCCAATCATCTTTCTTT,TRBV6-2/TRBV6-3,many,NA,TRBJ1-1
CASSPYNYGYTF,TGTGCCAGCAGCCCCTACAACTATGGCTACACCTTC,TRBV9,few,NA,TRBJ1-2
CSADGLGADNQETQYF,TGCAGTGCTGATGGCCTTGGGGCAGACAACCAAGAGACCCAGTACTTC,TRBV29-1,NA,NA,TRBJ2-5
CASSFQGNEKLFF,TGTGCCAGCAGCTTCCAGGGTAATGAAAAACTGTTTTTT,TRBV7-9,NA,NA,TRBJ1-4
CAISPGTGSYEQYF,TGTGCCATCAGCCCCGGGACAGGGTCCTACGAGCAGTACTTC,TRBV10-3,NA,TRBD1,TRBJ2-7
CSVGPTYNEQYF,TGCAGCGTTGGCCCAACGTACAATGAGCAGTACTTC,TRBV29-1,NA,NA,TRBJ2-7
CASSLSGGYYGYTF,TGTGCCAGCAGTTTATCAGGCGGGTACTATGGCTACACCTTC,TRBV27,many,NA,TRBJ1-2
CASSREPRQETQYF,TGTGCCAGCAGCCGCGAACCCCGGCAAGAGACCCAGTACTTC,TRBV7-9,large,NA,TRBJ2-5